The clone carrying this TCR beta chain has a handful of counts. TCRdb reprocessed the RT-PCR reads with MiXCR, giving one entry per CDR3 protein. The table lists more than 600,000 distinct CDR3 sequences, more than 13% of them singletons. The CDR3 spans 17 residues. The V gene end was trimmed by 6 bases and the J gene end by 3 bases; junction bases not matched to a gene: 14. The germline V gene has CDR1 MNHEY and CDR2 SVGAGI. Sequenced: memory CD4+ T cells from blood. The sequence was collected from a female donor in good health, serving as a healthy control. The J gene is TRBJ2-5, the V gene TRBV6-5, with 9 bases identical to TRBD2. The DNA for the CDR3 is TGTGCCAGCAGGACATCAACGGGACTAGCTAAAAAAGAGACCCAGTACTTC. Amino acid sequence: CASRTSTGLAKKETQYF.